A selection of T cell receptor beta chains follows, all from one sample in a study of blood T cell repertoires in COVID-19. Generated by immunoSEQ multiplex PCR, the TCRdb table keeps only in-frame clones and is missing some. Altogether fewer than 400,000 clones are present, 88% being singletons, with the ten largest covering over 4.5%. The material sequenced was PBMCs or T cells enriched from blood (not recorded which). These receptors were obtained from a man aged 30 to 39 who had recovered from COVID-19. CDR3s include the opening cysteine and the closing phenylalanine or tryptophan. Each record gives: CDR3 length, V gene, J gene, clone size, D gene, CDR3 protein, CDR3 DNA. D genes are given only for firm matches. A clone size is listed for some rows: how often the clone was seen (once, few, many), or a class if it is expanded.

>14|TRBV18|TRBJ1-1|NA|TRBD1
CASSPDRGSTEAFF
TGTGCCAGCTCACCAGACAGGGGGAGCACTGAAGCTTTCTTT
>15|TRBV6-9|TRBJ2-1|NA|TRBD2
CASSYIRGGLNEQFF
TGTGCCAGCAGCTACATCCGGGGGGGCTTGAATGAGCAGTTCTTC
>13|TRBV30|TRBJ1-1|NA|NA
CAWSNNQNTEAFF
TGTGCCTGGAGCAACAACCAGAACACTGAAGCTTTCTTT
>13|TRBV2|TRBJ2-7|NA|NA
CASGGADGYEQYF
TGTGCCAGCGGGGGGGCGGACGGTTACGAGCAGTACTTC
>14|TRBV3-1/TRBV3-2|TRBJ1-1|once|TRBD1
CASRWDSRDTEAFF
TGTGCCAGCAGATGGGACAGTAGGGACACTGAAGCTTTCTTT
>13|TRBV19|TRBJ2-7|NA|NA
CASSMVPLSEQYF
TGTGCCAGTAGTATGGTGCCATTGAGCGAGCAGTACTTC
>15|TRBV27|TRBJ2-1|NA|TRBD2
CASRRLAGFSNEQFF
TGTGCCAGCAGGCGACTAGCGGGGTTTTCCAATGAGCAGTTCTTC
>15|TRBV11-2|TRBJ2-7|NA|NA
CASSLRAHSSYEQYF
TGTGCCAGCAGCTTGAGGGCACACAGTTCCTACGAGCAGTACTTC
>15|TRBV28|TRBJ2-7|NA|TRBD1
CASSLPGQATYEQYF
TGTGCCAGCAGTTTACCCGGACAGGCTACCTACGAGCAGTACTTC
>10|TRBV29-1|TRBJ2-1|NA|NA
CSVAGFEQFF
TGCAGCGTTGCCGGGTTTGAGCAGTTCTTC
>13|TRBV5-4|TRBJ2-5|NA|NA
CASSLGAGETQYF
TGTGCCAGCAGCTTAGGGGCCGGGGAGACCCAGTACTTC
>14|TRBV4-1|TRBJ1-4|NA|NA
CASSQTSTNEKLFF
TGCGCCAGCAGCCAGACTTCAACTAATGAAAAACTGTTTTTT
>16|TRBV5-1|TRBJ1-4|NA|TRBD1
CASSPGQGSPNEKLFF
TGCGCCAGCAGCCCGGGACAGGGGAGTCCTAATGAAAAACTGTTTTTT
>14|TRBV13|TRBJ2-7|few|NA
CASSPQQGAYEQYF
TGTGCCAGCAGCCCCCAACAGGGAGCTTACGAGCAGTACTTC
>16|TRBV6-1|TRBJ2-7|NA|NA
CASSVGRRQGAYEQYF
TGTGCCAGCAGTGTGGGGCGAAGGCAAGGAGCCTACGAGCAGTACTTC
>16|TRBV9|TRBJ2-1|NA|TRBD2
CASSVRAGGHYNEQFF
TGTGCCAGCAGCGTTCGTGCGGGGGGGCATTACAATGAGCAGTTCTTC
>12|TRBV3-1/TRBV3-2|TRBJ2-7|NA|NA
CASSQAIGEQYF
TGTGCCAGCAGCCAAGCTATCGGGGAGCAGTACTTC
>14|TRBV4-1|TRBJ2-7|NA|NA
CASSQGAGWFEQYF
TGCGCCAGCAGCCAAGGGGCCGGATGGTTCGAGCAGTACTTC
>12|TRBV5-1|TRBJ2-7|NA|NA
CASSLAGNEQYF
TGCGCCAGCAGCTTGGCAGGGAACGAGCAGTACTTC
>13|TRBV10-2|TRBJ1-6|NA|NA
CASRSTVSSPLHF
TGCGCCAGCAGATCAACAGTGTCTTCACCCCTCCACTTT
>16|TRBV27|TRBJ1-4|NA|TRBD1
CASSSGTGGREEKLFF
TGTGCCAGCAGTTCCGGGACAGGGGGGAGGGAGGAAAAACTGTTTTTT
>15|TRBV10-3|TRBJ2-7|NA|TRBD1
CAISDGGQGDYEQYF
TGTGCCATCAGTGACGGCGGACAGGGGGACTACGAGCAGTACTTC